This T cell receptor beta chain was obtained from a study of CD4 T cells in relation to SARS-CoV-2 and coronaviruses. About the study: Crossreactive spike epitopes shared across donors were mapped to their HLA restriction.

This CDR3 region has 15 residues. Per germline, CDR1 LGHDT and CDR2 YNNKEL (reference sequence). Trimming took off 2 bases at V and 0 bases at J, with 10 bases between the two ends. CD4+ T cells from unexposed donors were obtained before the COVID-19 pandemic (2011-2018). CD4+ T cells were isolated from the cells after nine to eleven days of culture. Data came from immunoSEQ multiplex PCR; TCRdb stores just in-frame clones and leaves some out. The table has about 26,000 clones, 75% to 80% seen once. General study points: SARS-CoV-2-driven expansion was significantly weaker in crossreactive than monoreactive clones.

Comment on this clone: As yet, its antigen is unknown.

This TCR came from a human donor in good health. The specimen was CD4+ T cells from PBMCs, cultured in vitro. This rearrangement joins TRBV3-1 (or the pseudogene TRBV3-2) to TRBJ1-1; D unresolved. CDR3 amino acids: CASSQLGFMNTEAFF. In nucleotides, the CDR3 is TGTGCCAGCAGCCAATTAGGTTTTATGAACACTGAAGCTTTCTTT.